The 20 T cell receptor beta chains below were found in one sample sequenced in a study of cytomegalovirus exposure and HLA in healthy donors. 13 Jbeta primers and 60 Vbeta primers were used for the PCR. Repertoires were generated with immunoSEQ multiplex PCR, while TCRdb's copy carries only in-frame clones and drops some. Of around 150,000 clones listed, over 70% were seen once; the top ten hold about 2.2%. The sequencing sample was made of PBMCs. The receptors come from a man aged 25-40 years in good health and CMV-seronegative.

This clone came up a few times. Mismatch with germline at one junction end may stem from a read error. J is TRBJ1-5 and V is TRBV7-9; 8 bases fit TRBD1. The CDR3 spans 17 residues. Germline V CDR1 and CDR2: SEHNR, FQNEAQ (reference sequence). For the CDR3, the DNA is TGTGCCAGCAGTTTAGGACAGGGAGGAGTTGTAGGGCAGCCCCAGCATTTT. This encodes CASSLGQGGVVGQPQHF.

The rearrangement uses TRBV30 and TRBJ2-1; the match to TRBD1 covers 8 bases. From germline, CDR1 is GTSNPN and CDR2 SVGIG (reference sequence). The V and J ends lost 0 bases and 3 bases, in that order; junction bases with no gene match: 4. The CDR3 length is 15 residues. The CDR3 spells CAWSVRDRHYNEQFF. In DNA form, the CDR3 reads TGTGCCTGGAGTGTACGGGACAGGCACTACAATGAGCAGTTCTTC.

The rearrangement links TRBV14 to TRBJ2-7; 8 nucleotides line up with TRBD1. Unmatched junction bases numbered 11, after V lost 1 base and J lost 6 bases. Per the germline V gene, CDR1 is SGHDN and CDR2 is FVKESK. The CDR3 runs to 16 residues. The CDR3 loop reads CASSQGRTGILGEQYF. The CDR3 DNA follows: TGTGCCAGCAGCCAAGGTCGGACAGGGATCCTGGGCGAGCAGTACTTC.

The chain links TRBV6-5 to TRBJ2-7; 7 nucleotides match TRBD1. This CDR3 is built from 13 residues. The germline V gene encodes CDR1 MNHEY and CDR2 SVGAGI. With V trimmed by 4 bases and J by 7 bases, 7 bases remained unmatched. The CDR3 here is CASSSQGTGEQYF. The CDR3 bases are TGTGCCAGCAGTTCACAGGGGACGGGAGAGCAGTACTTC.

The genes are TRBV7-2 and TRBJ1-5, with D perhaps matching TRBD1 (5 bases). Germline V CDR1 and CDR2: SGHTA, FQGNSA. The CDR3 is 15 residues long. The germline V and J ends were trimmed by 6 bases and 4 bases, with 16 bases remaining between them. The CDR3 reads CASSPSGRENQPQHF. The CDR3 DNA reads TGTGCCAGCAGTCCTTCGGGCAGGGAAAATCAGCCCCAGCATTTT.

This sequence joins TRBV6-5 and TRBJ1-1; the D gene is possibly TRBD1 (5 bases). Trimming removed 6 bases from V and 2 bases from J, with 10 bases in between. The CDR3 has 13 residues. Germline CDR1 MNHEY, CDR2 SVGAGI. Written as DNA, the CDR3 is TGTGCCAGCAGCCCCGACAGTAACACTGAAGCTTTCTTT. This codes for CASSPDSNTEAFF.

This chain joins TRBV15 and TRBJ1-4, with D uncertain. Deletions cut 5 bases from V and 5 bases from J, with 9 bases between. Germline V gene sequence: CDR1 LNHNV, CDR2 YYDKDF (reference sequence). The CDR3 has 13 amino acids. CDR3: CATSAGFNEKLFF. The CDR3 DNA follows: TGTGCCACCAGCGCGGGGTTCAATGAAAAACTGTTTTTT.

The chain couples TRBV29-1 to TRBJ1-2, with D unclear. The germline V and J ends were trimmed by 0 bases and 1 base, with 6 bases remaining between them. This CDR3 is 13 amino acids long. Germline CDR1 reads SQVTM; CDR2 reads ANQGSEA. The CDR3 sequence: CSVEETRNYGYTF. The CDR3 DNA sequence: TGCAGCGTTGAAGAGACACGTAACTATGGCTACACCTTC.

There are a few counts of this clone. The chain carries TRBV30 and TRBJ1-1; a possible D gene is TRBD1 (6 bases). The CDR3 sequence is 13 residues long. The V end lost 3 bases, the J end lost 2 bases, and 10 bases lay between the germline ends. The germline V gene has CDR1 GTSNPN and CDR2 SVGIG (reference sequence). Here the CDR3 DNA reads TGTGCCTGGAGAAGGACAGCAAACACTGAAGCTTTCTTT. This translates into CAWRRTANTEAFF.

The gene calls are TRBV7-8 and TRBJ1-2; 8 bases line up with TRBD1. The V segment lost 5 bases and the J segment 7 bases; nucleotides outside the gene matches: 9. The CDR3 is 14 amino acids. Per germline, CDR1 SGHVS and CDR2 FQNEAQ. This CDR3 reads CASSLRTGTSGYTF. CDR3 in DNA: TGTGCCAGCAGCCTAAGGACAGGGACGAGTGGCTACACCTTC.

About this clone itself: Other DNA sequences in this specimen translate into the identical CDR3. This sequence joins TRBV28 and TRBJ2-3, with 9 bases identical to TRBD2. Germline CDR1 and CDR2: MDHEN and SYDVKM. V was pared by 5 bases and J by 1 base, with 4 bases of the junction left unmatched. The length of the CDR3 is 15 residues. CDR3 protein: CASSVGGRGTDTQYF. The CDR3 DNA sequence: TGTGCCAGCAGTGTCGGCGGGAGGGGCACAGATACGCAGTATTTT.

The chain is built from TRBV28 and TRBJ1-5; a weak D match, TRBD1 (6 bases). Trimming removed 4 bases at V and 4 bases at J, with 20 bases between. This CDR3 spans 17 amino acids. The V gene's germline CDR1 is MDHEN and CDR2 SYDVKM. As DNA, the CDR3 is TGTGCCAGCAGTTCCAAAAGTCGGGGGGCTTGGAATCAGCCCCAGCATTTT. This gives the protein CASSSKSRGAWNQPQHF.

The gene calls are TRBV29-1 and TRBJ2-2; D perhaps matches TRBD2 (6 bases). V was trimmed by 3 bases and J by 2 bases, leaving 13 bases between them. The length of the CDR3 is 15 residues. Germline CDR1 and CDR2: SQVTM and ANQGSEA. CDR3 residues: CSVDSPEGNTGELFF. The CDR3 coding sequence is TGCAGCGTTGATTCCCCGGAGGGTAACACCGGGGAGCTGTTTTTT.

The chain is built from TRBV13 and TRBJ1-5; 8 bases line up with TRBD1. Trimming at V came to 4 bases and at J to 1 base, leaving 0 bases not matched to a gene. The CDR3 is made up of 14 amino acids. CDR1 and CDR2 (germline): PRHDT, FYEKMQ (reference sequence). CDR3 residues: CASSWTGSNQPQHF. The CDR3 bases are TGTGCCAGCAGCTGGACAGGGAGCAATCAGCCCCAGCATTTT.

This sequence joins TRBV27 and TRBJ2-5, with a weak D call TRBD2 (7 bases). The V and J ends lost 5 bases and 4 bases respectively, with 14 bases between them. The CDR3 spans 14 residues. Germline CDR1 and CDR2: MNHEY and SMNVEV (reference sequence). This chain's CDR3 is CASSISGGPETQYF. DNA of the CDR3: TGTGCCAGCAGTATCTCCGGGGGGCCAGAGACCCAGTACTTC.

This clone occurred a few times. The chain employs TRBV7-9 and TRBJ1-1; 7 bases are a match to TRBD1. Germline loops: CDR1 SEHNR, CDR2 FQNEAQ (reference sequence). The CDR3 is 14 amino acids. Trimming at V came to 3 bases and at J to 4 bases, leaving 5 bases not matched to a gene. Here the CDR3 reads CASSLAGGTTEAFF. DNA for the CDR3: TGTGCCAGCAGCTTGGCAGGGGGGACCACTGAAGCTTTCTTT.

The DNA of the CDR3 is TGCGCCAGCAGTGACCTAGCGGGAGGTTCCTACAATGAGCAGTTCTTC. Its translation is CASSDLAGGSYNEQFF. The V gene is TRBV10-1, the J gene TRBJ2-1; 11 bases line up with TRBD2. The CDR3 spans 16 residues. Germline lookup yields CDR1 WNHNN and CDR2 SYGVQD (reference sequence). Trimming removed 3 bases from V and 1 base from J; junction bases left unmatched: 2.

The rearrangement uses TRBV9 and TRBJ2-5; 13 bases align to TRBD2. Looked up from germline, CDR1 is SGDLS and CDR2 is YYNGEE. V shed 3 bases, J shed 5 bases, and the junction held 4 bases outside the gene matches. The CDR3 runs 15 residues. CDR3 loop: CASSATSGRLETQYF. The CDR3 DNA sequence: TGTGCCAGCAGCGCGACTAGCGGGAGGCTTGAGACCCAGTACTTC.

CDR3 region: CASNGGSYNEQFF. DNA for the CDR3: TGTGCCAGTAACGGGGGGTCCTACAATGAGCAGTTCTTC. The V and J genes are TRBV28 and TRBJ2-1; TRBD2 aligns across 7 bases. The length of the CDR3 is 13 residues. The J segment lost 1 base and the V segment lost 9 bases, leaving 3 bases of the junction unmatched. The germline gives CDR1 MDHEN, CDR2 SYDVKM.

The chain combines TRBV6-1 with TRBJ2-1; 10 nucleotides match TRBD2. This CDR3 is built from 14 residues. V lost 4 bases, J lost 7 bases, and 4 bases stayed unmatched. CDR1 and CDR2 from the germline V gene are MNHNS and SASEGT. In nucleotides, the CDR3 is TGTGCCAGCAGTGGGCCTAGCGGGAGTAATGAGCAGTTCTTC. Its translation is CASSGPSGSNEQFF.